The clone carrying this T cell receptor (beta chain) was seen a handful of times. Its specificity is not known. The data were obtained in a study of regulatory T cells in long-lasting Graves disease. Findings and limits, study-wide: Patients with persistent Graves' had lower TCR diversity than newly diagnosed patients.

This CDR3 is built from 19 residues. The germline V and J ends were trimmed by 4 bases and 0 bases, with 23 bases remaining between them. Germline V gene lookup returns CDR1 SGHVS and CDR2 FQNEAQ. Arm-PCR of CDR3 regions and iRepertoire HTBI primers were used to build TCR beta libraries. Each CDR3 protein is one row after TCRdb ran MiXCR on the multiplex PCR reads. The data contain under 700,000 distinct CDR3 sequences, approximately 16% of them singletons. The sample's time point: newly diagnosed GD, antithyroid drugs for less than 3 months. After RNA was extracted from PBMCs, the TCR library was made from it. Diagnoses of Graves' disease were made by American Thyroid Association guidelines. The same data also went into a second study, on T cells in Graves' hyperthyroidism and ophthalmopathy. Per that paper: Patients were aged 18 to 65, had disease duration under 2 months, and had newly diagnosed hyperthyroidism. Based on clinical symptoms, serum thyroxine and TRAb, thyroid ultrasound and orbital computed tomography, diagnoses were reached.

The rearrangement joins TRBV7-8 to TRBJ2-3, with a possible D match to TRBD2 (7 bases). The clonotype originates from a woman aged 35 to 59 with Graves disease. Sequencing used peripheral blood mononuclear cells (PBMCs), obtained at new diagnosis, from a patient treated with antithyroid drugs. CDR3 DNA sequence: TGTGCCAGCAGCTCCAGAGGGGGAGGGGGGCGAGGGAGCACAGATACGCAGTATTTT. Its translation is CASSSRGGGGRGSTDTQYF. Full variable domain (remainder filled in from reference TRBV7-8 and TRBJ2-3): GAGVSQSPRYKVAKRGQDVALRCDPISGHVSLFWYQQALGQGPEFLTYFQNEAQLDKSGLPSDRFFAERPEGSVSTLKIQRTQQEDSAVYLCASSSRGGGGRGSTDTQYFGPGTRLTVL.